These 15 T cell receptor beta chains were sequenced from one sample in a study of blood T cell repertoires in COVID-19. Only in-frame clones appear in the TCRdb table, and some are missing; sequencing was by immunoSEQ multiplex PCR. This table has over 200,000 clones, around 84% appearing once. The sample taken for sequencing was peripheral blood. The receptors here all came from a man aged 40-50 years who had recovered from COVID-19.

CDR3 sequence: CASSLVASGDNEQFF. CDR3 in DNA: TGCGCCAGCAGCTTGGTGGCTAGCGGGGACAATGAGCAGTTCTTC. The V gene is TRBV5-1, the J gene TRBJ2-1; 9 bases map to TRBD2. The CDR3 consists of 15 residues. The trim removed 0 bases at V and 5 bases at J, leaving 3 bases unmatched. Looked up from germline, CDR1 is SGHRS and CDR2 is YFSETQ. The full variable domain, with the rest looked up from reference TRBV5-1 and TRBJ2-1, is KAGVTQTPRYLIKTRGQQVTLSCSPISGHRSVSWYQQTPGQGLQFLFEYFSETQRNKGNFPGRFSGRQFSNSRSEMNVSTLELGDSALYLCASSLVASGDNEQFFGPGTRLTVL.

The chain has TRBV4-1 and TRBJ1-2; 10 nucleotides agree with TRBD1. Germline assignment: CDR1 MGHRA and CDR2 YSYEKL. J gave up 8 bases and V 2 bases, and 5 bases lay outside the gene matches. The CDR3 is 14 amino acids. The CDR3: CASSQPGTGEGYTF. Here the CDR3 DNA reads TGCGCCAGCAGCCAACCCGGGACAGGGGAAGGCTACACCTTC.

The chain joins TRBV21-1 to TRBJ2-3; TRBD2, the table's D call, was not compared with the DNA. TRBV21-1 corresponds to a pseudogene. CDR3 length: 15 amino acids. The CDR3 protein is CASERGLGGTDTQYF. The CDR3 DNA follows: TGTGCCAGCGAGAGAGGGCTTGGTGGCACAGATACGCAGTATTTT.

This clone was seen a single time. The chain has TRBV30 and TRBJ1-1; D not resolved. The germline V gene has CDR1 GTSNPN and CDR2 SVGIG (reference sequence). The CDR3 consists of 13 residues. The germline V and J ends were trimmed by 4 bases and 1 base, with 10 bases remaining between them. The CDR3 DNA follows: TGTGCCTGGAACCTGGGAGGGAACACTGAAGCTTTCTTT. Its protein product is CAWNLGGNTEAFF.

This chain connects TRBV5-5 to TRBJ2-7, with 7 bases fitting TRBD1. The CDR3 length is 12 residues. Germline-derived CDR1 and CDR2 are SGHKS and YYEKEE (reference sequence). J was trimmed by 4 bases and V by 3 bases; bases with no gene match: 1. The CDR3 DNA is TGTGCCAGCAGCTGGGGACAGTACGAGCAGTACTTC. Amino acid sequence: CASSWGQYEQYF.

The rearrangement links TRBV19 to TRBJ2-5; 8 nucleotides agree with TRBD1. V dropped 1 base and J dropped 4; count of bases not matched to a gene: 2. Looked up from germline, CDR1 is LNHDA and CDR2 is SQIVND (reference sequence). CDR3 length: 14 residues. The CDR3 DNA follows: TGTGCCAGTAGTATAGGGACAGGGAGAGAGACCCAGTACTTC. This encodes CASSIGTGRETQYF.

This clone was detected only a few times. This chain uses TRBV7-2 with TRBJ1-1; the D gene is possibly TRBD1 (6 bases). This CDR3 is 15 amino acids long. Germline CDR1 is SGHTA and CDR2 is FQGNSA. V was shortened by 1 base and J by 1 base, with 10 bases between the two germline ends. DNA for the CDR3: TGTGCCAGCAGCTTAGTACCAGGGGCGAACACTGAAGCTTTCTTT. This gives the protein CASSLVPGANTEAFF.

This clone has a handful of counts. The chain links TRBV10-3 to TRBJ2-7; no clear D gene. Deletions cut 6 bases from V and 3 bases from J, with 12 bases between. CDR1 and CDR2 (germline): ENHRY, SYGVKD. This CDR3 is built from 13 residues. The DNA of the CDR3 is TGTGCCATCAGAGGCAGGTTAGACTACGAGCAGTACTTC. Amino acid sequence: CAIRGRLDYEQYF.

The genes are TRBV23-1 and TRBJ2-3; possibly TRBD2 for D (6 bases). TRBV23-1 is an ORF, and what it does is uncertain. The CDR3 runs to 14 residues. V lost 6 bases and J 6 bases, leaving 16 bases between the germline ends. As DNA, the CDR3 is TGCGCCAGCAGCCTGGGACTGCTTTACGATACGCAGTATTTT. Translating gives CASSLGLLYDTQYF.

The CDR3 protein is CASSFESQGAWNEQFF. CDR3 sequence (DNA): TGTGCCAGCAGCTTTGAGTCCCAGGGGGCTTGGAATGAGCAGTTCTTC. The chain couples TRBV12-1 to TRBJ2-1; the D call in the table, TRBD1, was not verified against the DNA. TRBV12-1 is shown as a pseudogene. This CDR3 spans 16 amino acids.

CDR3: CASSYEDRATYEQYF. As DNA, the CDR3 is TGTGCCAGCAGCTACGAGGACAGGGCTACCTACGAGCAGTACTTC. The chain has TRBV11-2 and TRBJ2-7; 8 nucleotides line up with TRBD1. Germline V CDR1 and CDR2: SGHAT, FQNNGV. V was clipped by 4 bases and J by 2 bases; unmatched bases: 7. This CDR3 has 15 amino acids.

This clone appeared once. The chain couples TRBV5-1 to TRBJ1-1; 10 nucleotides match TRBD1. This CDR3 is 17 amino acids long. V was clipped by 4 bases and J by 4 bases; unmatched bases: 13. Per the germline V gene, CDR1 is SGHRS and CDR2 is YFSETQ. Here the CDR3 reads CASSALGDRGGGTEAFF. CDR3 coding DNA: TGCGCCAGCAGCGCCTTGGGGGACAGGGGAGGCGGCACTGAAGCTTTCTTT.

The rearrangement links TRBV5-1 to TRBJ2-5; tentative D call: TRBD1 (5 bases). Per the germline V gene, CDR1 is SGHRS and CDR2 is YFSETQ. The CDR3 has 14 amino acids. Trimming removed 0 bases from V and 1 base from J, with 7 bases in between. The CDR3 DNA reads TGCGCCAGCAGCTTGGGCAGGGTCCAAGAGACCCAGTACTTC. Residues: CASSLGRVQETQYF.

J is TRBJ2-3 and V is TRBV6-5, with TRBD2 identical over 8 bases. This CDR3 is built from 16 residues. Unmatched junction bases numbered 4, after V lost 0 bases and J lost 2 bases. Looked up from germline, CDR1 is MNHEY and CDR2 is SVGAGI. In DNA form, the CDR3 reads TGTGCCAGCAGTTACTCTAGCGGGGCCGTCACAGATACGCAGTATTTT. It is translated as CASSYSSGAVTDTQYF.

This chain links TRBV6-5 with TRBJ1-4; 7 bases are a match to TRBD1. The CDR3 is 14 amino acids. Germline V gives CDR1 MNHEY, CDR2 SVGAGI. V dropped 6 bases and J dropped 7; count of bases not matched to a gene: 8. The CDR3 bases are TGTGCCAGCAGCCTGACAGGGATCGGTGAAAAACTGTTTTTT. Its protein product is CASSLTGIGEKLFF.